Listed here is a single T cell receptor (beta chain). Clinical history reported by participants formed the basis on which cohorts were assigned. Recovered participants had two consecutive negative NP/OP PCR tests, healthcare professional clearance, or symptom resolution. The sample originates from a study of blood T cell repertoires in COVID-19. CDR1 is MNHEY, CDR2 SVGEGT, per germline. The J segment lost 6 bases and the V segment lost 0 bases, leaving 6 bases of the junction unmatched. The CDR3 is 15 amino acids. Sequenced by immunoSEQ multiplex PCR; TCRdb stores in-frame clones only, minus some. In the table there are about 210,000 clones, 70% to 90% of which are singletons.

The sequence came from a man under 40 who had recovered from COVID-19. The sequenced material came from PBMCs or T cells enriched from blood (not recorded which). This rearrangement joins TRBV6-2 or TRBV6-3 to TRBJ2-3; TRBD1 matches 7 bases. This CDR3 reads CASSYSRGSVDTQYF. Written as DNA, the CDR3 is TGTGCCAGCAGTTACTCCAGGGGGTCTGTGGATACGCAGTATTTT.